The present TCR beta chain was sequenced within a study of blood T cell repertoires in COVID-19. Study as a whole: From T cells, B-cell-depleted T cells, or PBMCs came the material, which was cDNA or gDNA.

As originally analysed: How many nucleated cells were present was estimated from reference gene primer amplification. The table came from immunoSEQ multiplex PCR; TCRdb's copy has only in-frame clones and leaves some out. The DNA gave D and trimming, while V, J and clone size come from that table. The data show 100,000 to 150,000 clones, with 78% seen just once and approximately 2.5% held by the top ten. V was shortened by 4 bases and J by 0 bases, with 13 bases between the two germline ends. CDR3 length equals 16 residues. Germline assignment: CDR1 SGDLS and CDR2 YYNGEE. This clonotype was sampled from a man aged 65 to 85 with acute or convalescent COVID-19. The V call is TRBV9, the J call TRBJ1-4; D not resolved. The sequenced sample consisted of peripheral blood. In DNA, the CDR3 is TGTGCCAGCAGCCCTAGGCCGGGGACAACTAATGAAAAACTGTTTTTT. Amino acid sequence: CASSPRPGTTNEKLFF.